This T cell receptor (beta chain) was sequenced for a study of cytomegalovirus exposure and HLA in healthy donors. Study summary: The use of the same platform for the approximately 110 validation repertoires and the roughly 730 first-cohort repertoires was reported by a later analysis.

CDR3 length: 15 amino acids. V lost 5 bases and J lost 2, with 10 bases in between. CDR1 and CDR2 from the germline V gene are LNHDA and SQIVND (reference sequence). Of note for this clone: The antigen is undetermined.

Study outcomes and limitations: Most sequenced TCRs were rare (though some public TCRs occurred in many donors).

TCRdb's copy holds only in-frame clones and misses some; the assay was immunoSEQ multiplex PCR. The sample lists approximately 76,000 clones; less than 95% were seen once. The approximately 120-subject validation cohort, separate from the roughly 700-subject first cohort, included the donors. Sequenced material: PBMCs. This sequence was found in a woman aged 18-29 years in good health and CMV-seropositive. This sequence joins TRBV19 and TRBJ1-6; D uncertain. CDR3 DNA sequence: TGTGCCAGTAGTCAGAGGGAGGCCTATAATTCACCCCTCCACTTT. Its protein product is CASSQREAYNSPLHF.